The source of this T cell receptor (beta chain) is a study of regulatory T cells in long-lasting Graves disease. Study as a whole: Antithyroid drug intake by newly diagnosed Graves' patients had lasted under 3 months.

The time point is: newly diagnosed GD, antithyroid drugs for less than 3 months. The authors made the TCR library using RNA they extracted from PBMCs. Patients of an endocrinology department in Xi'an, China, were included. According to the study, TCR beta libraries were built with iRepertoire HTBI primers and CDR3-region Arm-PCR. Using its own MiXCR run on the multiplex PCR reads, TCRdb lists one record per CDR3 protein. The sample holds more than 400,000 distinct CDR3 sequences, roughly 15% seen once. The junction had 5 bases not matched to a gene; V was cut back by 5 bases and J by 2 bases. Germline-derived CDR1 and CDR2 are DFQATT and SNEGSKA (reference sequence). This CDR3 comprises 13 residues. This clonotype has at least ten counts. The sample was also reused in another study, on T cells in Graves' hyperthyroidism and ophthalmopathy. That investigation notes: Exclusions: uncontrolled infection, other autoimmune disease, pregnancy, lactation. The study used the HTBI primer set for a first-round RT-PCR of the TCR CDR3.

The sample here was peripheral blood mononuclear cells (PBMCs), taken at new diagnosis, from a patient treated with antithyroid drugs. The origin of this receptor is a middle-aged man with Graves disease. The chain links TRBV20-1 to TRBJ2-7; TRBD1 agrees at 8 bases. The CDR3 reads CSAFRTGTYEQYF. In DNA form, the CDR3 reads TGCAGTGCTTTTCGGACAGGGACCTACGAGCAGTACTTC.